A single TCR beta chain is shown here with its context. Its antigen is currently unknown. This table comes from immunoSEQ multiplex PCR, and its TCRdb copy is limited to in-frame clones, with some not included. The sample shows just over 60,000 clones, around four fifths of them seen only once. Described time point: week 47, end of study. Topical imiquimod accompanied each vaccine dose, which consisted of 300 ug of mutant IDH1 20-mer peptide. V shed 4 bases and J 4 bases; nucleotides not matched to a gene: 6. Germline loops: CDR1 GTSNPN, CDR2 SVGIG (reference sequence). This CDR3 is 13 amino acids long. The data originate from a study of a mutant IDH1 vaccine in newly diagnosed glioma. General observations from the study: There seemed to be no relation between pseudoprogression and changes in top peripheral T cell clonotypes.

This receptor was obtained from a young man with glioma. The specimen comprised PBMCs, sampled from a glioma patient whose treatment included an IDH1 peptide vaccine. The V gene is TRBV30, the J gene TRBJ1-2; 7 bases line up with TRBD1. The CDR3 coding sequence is TGTGCCTGGACCGACAGGGTCACCTATGGCTACACCTTC. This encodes CAWTDRVTYGYTF. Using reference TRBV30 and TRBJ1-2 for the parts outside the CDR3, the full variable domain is SQTIHQWPATLVQPVGSPLSLECTVEGTSNPNLYWYRQAAGRGLQLLFYSVGIGQISSEVPQNLSASRPQDRQFILSSKKLLLSDSGFYLCAWTDRVTYGYTFGSGTRLTVV.